This T cell receptor (beta chain) was sequenced for a study of CD4 T cells in relation to SARS-CoV-2 and coronaviruses. For the study at large: ViraFEST: approximately 10-day antigen culture of PBMCs, then TCR beta CDR3 sequencing.

The unexposed donors gave CD4+ T cells in about 2010-2019, prior to COVID-19. Isolation of CD4+ T cells took place after around 11 days in culture. Testing used SARS-CoV-2 S/N and four cold-coronavirus spikes on unexposed-donor CD4+ T cells, cells permitting. Turning to this clone: As yet, its antigen is unknown.

Regarding the study as a whole: In about 65% of donors, memory CD4+ clonotypes crossrecognized SARS-CoV-2 and at least one common cold coronavirus spike.

The V end was cut by 1 base, the J end by 7 bases, with 12 bases between. Germline-derived CDR1 and CDR2 are MGHDK and SYGVNS. CDR3 length equals 14 residues. Method: immunoSEQ multiplex PCR; TCRdb's copy keeps in-frame clones and lacks some. The sample yields 20,000 to 25,000 clones, approximately 84% seen once. The V and J genes are TRBV25-1 and TRBJ2-3; D may be TRBD1 (5 bases). This sequence was found in a human donor in good health. The specimen was CD4+ T cells from PBMCs, cultured in vitro. The CDR3 bases are TGTGCCAGCAGTGAATCCAGGGCTTCGAATACGCAGTATTTT. Amino acids: CASSESRASNTQYF.